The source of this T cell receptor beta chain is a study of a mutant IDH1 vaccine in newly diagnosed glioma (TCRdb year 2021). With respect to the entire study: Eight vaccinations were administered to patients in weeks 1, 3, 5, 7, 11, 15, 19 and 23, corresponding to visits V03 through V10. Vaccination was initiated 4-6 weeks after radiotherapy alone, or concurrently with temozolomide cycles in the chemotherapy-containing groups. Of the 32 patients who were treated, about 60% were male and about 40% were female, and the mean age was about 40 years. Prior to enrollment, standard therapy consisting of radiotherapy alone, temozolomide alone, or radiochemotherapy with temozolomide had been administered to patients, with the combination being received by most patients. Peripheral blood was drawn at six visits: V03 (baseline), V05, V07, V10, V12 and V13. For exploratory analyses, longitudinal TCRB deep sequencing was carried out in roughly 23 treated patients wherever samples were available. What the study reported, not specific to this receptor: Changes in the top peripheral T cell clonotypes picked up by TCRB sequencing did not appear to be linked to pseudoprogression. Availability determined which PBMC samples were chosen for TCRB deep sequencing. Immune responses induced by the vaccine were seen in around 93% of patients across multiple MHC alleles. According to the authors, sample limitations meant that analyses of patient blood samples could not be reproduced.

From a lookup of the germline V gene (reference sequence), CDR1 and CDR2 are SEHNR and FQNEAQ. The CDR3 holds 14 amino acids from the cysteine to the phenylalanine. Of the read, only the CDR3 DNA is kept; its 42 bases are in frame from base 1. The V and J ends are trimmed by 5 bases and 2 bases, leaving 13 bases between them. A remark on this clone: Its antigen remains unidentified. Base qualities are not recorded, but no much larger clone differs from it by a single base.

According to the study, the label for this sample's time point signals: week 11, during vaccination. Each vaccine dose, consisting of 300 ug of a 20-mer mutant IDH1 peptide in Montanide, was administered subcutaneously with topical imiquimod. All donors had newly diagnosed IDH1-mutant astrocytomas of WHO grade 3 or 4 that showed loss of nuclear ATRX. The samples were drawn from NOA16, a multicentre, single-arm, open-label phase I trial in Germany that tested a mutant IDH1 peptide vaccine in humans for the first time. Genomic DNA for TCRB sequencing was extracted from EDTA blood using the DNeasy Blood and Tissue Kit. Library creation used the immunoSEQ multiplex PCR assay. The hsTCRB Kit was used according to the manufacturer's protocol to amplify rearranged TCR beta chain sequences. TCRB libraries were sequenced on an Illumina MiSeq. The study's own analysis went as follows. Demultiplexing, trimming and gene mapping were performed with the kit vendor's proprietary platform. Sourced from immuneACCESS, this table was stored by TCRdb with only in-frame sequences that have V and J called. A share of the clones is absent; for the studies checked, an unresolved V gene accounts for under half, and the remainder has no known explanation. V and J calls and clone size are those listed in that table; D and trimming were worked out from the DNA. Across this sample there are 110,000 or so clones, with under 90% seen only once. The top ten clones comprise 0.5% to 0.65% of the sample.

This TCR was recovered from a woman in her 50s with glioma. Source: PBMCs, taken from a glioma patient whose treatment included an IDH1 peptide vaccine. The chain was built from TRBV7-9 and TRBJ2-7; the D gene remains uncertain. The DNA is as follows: TGTGCCAGCAGCCCCCTGGTTCAAACCTACGAGCAGTACTTC. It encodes CASSPLVQTYEQYF.